The T cell receptor beta chain described here comes from a study of long-term antiretroviral therapy in people with HIV. Study-wide context: A decade or so separates the oldest specimens from the later 2015 immediate-ART recommendation.

About this clone: Its antigen is unidentified.

From each donor, at least one pre-ART PBMC sample and at least two post-ART PBMC samples were obtained. Germline assignment: CDR1 LNHNV and CDR2 YYDKDF (reference sequence). This CDR3 spans 16 amino acids. The V gene end was trimmed by 3 bases and the J gene end by 6 bases; junction bases not matched to a gene: 9. The run of the v3.0 immunoSEQ assay was at survey level. Each sample had sequencing targeting roughly 35,000-50,000 T-cell genomes. This table comes from immunoSEQ multiplex PCR, and its TCRdb copy is limited to in-frame clones, with some not included. This table has under 20,000 clones, around four fifths appearing once. Overall study results and limits: Diversity remained lower than transplant donor controls, even though it increased after ART.

Sequenced here: unsorted PBMCs, sampled approximately 2.2 years before starting antiretroviral therapy. The receptor was isolated from a young man with HIV. The V and J genes are TRBV15 and TRBJ2-1; 9 bases are shared with TRBD1. CDR3 in amino acids: CATSRRGQGIGNEQFF. The CDR3 region has the DNA TGTGCCACCAGCAGGCGGGGACAGGGAATCGGCAATGAGCAGTTCTTC.